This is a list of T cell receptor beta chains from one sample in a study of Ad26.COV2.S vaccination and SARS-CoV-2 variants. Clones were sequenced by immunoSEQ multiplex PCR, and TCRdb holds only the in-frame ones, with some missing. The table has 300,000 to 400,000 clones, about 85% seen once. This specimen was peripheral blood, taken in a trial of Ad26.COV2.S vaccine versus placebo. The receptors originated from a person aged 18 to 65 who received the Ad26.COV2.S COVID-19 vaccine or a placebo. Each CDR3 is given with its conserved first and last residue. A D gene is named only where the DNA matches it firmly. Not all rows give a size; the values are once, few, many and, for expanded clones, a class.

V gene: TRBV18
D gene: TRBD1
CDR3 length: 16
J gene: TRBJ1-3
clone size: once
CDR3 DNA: TGTGCCAGCTCACCACTTGGGACAGGCTCTGGAAACACCATATATTTT
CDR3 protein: CASSPLGTGSGNTIYF

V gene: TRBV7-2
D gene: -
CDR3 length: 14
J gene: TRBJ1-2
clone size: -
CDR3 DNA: TGTGCCAGCAGCTTAGGAGCTCGGGGGTATGGCTACACCTTC
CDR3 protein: CASSLGARGYGYTF

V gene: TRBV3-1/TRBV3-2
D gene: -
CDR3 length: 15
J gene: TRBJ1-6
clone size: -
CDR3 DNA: TGTGCCAGCAGCCAAGGGACAAAACTTAATTCACCCCTCCACTTT
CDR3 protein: CASSQGTKLNSPLHF

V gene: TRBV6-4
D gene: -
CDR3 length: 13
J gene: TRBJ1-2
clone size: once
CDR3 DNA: TGTGCCAGCAGTGACTCCTGGGGCTATGGCTACACCTTC
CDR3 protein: CASSDSWGYGYTF

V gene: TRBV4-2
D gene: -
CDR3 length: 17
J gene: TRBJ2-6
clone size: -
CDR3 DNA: TGTGCCAGCAGCCAAGATCTAGGGCCCGCTGGGGCCAACGTCCTGACTTTC
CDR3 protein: CASSQDLGPAGANVLTF

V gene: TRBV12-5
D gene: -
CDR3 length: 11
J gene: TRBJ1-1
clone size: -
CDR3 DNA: TGTGCTAGTAACCGGGGTTCAGAAGCTTTCTTT
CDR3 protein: CASNRGSEAFF

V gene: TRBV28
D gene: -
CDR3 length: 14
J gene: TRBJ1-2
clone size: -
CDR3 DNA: TGTGCCAGCTACTCGGGCAGGGACTTCATTGGCTACACCTTC
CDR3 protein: CASYSGRDFIGYTF

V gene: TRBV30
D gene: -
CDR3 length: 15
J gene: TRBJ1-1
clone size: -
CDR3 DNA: TGTGCCTGGAGGCCTGTGGGGGCCACGAACACTGAAGCTTTCTTT
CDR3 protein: CAWRPVGATNTEAFF

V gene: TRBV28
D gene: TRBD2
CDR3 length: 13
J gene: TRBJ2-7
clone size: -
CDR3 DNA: TGTGCCAGCACTAGCGGGAGATCCTACGAGCAGTACTTC
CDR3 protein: CASTSGRSYEQYF

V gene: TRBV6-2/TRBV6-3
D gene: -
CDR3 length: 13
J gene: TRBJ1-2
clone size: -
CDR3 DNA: TGTGCCAGCAGTTACGAGGGGAACTATGGCTACACCTTC
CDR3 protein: CASSYEGNYGYTF

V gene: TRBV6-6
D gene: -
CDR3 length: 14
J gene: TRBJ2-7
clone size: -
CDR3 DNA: TGTGCCAGCAGTTACTCGGGAGAGTCCTACGAGCAGTACTTC
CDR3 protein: CASSYSGESYEQYF

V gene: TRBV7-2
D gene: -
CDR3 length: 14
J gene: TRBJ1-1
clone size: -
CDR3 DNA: TGTGCCAGCAGCTTAGTAAGGGCGAACACTGAAGCTTTCTTT
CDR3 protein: CASSLVRANTEAFF

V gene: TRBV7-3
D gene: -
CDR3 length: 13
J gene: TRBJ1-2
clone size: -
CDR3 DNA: TGTGCCAGCAGCGTAACAGACGTATCAGGCTACACCTTC
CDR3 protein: CASSVTDVSGYTF

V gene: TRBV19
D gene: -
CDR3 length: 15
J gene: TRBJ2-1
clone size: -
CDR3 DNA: TGTGCCAGTAGTATGAGTATTGGCAGGGCGGGTGAGCAGTTCTTC
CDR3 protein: CASSMSIGRAGEQFF

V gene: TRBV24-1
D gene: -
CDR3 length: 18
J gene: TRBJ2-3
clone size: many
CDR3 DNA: TGTGCCACCAGTGAATCACCTACACAGGGCGGAAGCACAGATACGCAGTATTTT
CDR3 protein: CATSESPTQGGSTDTQYF

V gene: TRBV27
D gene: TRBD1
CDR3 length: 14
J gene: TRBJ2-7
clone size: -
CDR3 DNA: TGTGCCAGCAGTCCAGGACAGGGGGCGTACGAGCAGTACTTC
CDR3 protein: CASSPGQGAYEQYF

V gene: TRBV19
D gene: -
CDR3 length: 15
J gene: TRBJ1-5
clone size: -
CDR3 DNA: TGTGCCAGTAGTATAACGCCTTTTAGCAATCAGCCCCAGCATTTT
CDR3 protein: CASSITPFSNQPQHF

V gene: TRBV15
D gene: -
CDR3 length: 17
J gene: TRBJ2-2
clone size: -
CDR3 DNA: TGTGCCACCAGCCCTGCGGGACAGTACACGGGAGGCGGGGAGCTGTTTTTT
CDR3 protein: CATSPAGQYTGGGELFF

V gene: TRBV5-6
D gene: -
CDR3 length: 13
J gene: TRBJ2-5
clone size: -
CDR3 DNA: TGTGCCAGCAGCTTGGGTGGTCAAGAGACCCAGTACTTC
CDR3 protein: CASSLGGQETQYF

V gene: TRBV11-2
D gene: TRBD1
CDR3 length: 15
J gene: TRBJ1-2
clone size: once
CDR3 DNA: TGTGCCAGCAGCCCTGACAGGGGATTTAACTATGGCTACACCTTC
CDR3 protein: CASSPDRGFNYGYTF

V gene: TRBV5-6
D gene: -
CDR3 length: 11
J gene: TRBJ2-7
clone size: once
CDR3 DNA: TGTGCCAGCAGCTTCCTGCGAGAGCAGTACTTC
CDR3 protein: CASSFLREQYF

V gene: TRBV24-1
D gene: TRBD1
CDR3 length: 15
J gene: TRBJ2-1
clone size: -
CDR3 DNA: TGTGCCACCAGTGATAGGGGACAGGGTCGTAATGAGCAGTTCTTC
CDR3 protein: CATSDRGQGRNEQFF

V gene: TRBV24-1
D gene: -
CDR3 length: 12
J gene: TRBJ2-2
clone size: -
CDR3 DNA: TGTGCCACCAGCTCTGGCACCGGGGAGCTGTTTTTT
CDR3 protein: CATSSGTGELFF

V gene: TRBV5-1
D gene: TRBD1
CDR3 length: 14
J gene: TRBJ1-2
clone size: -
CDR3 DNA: TGCGCCAGCAGCCGCGGGACAGCCGTCTATGGCTACACCTTC
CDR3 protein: CASSRGTAVYGYTF

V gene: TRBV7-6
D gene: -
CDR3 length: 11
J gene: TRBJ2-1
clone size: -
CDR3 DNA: TGTGCCAGCAGCTTAAGCAATGAGCAGTTCTTC
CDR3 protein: CASSLSNEQFF

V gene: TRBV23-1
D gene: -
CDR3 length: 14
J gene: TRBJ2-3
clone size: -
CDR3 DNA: TGCGCCAGCAGTCCGCGCGGACCAACAGATACGCAGTATTTT
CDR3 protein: CASSPRGPTDTQYF

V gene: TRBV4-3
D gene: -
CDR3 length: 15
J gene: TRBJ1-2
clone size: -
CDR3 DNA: TGCGCCAGCAGCCAAGCTCAAGTAAATAACTATGGCTACACCTTC
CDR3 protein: CASSQAQVNNYGYTF

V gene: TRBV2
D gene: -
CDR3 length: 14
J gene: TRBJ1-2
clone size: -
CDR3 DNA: TGTGCCAGCAGTGAGGTCACCAGGAGGAATGGCTACACCTTC
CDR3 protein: CASSEVTRRNGYTF

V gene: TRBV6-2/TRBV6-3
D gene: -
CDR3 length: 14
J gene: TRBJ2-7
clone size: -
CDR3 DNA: TGTGCCAGCAGTTACTACGACAGAACCTACGAGCAGTACTTC
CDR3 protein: CASSYYDRTYEQYF

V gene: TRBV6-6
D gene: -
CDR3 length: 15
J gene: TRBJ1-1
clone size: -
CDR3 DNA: TGTGCCAGCAGTTATTTAAGTTCGGGGAACACTGAAGCTTTCTTT
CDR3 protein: CASSYLSSGNTEAFF

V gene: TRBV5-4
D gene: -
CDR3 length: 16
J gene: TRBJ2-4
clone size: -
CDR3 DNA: TGTGCCAGCAGCTCACCAGGCGGACTCCTTGAAAACATTCAGTACTTC
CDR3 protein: CASSSPGGLLENIQYF

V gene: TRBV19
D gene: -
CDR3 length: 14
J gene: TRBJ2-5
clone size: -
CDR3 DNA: TGTGCCAGTAGTATTATTGGTTACCAAGAGACCCAGTACTTC
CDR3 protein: CASSIIGYQETQYF

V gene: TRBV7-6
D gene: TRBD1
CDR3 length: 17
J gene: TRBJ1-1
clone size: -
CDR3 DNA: TGTGCCAGCAGCTTGCGTTACAGGGGGGCTGGGGACACTGAAGCTTTCTTT
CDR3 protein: CASSLRYRGAGDTEAFF

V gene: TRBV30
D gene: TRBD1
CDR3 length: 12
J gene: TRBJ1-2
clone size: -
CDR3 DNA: TGTGCCTGGAGTAGGACAGGGTTTGGCTACACCTTC
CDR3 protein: CAWSRTGFGYTF

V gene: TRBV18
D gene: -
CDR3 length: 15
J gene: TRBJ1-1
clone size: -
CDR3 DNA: TGTGCCAGCTCTCCGACTTTGGACTCGAACACTGAAGCTTTCTTT
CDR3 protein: CASSPTLDSNTEAFF

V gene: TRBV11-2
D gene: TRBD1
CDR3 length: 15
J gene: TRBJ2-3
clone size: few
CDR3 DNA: TGTGCCAGCACCAGGACAGGGCCACACACAGATACGCAGTATTTT
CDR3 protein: CASTRTGPHTDTQYF

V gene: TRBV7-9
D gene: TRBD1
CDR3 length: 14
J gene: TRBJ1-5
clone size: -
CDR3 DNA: TGTGCCAGCAGCTCGGACAGGGGTTATCAGCCCCAGCATTTT
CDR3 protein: CASSSDRGYQPQHF

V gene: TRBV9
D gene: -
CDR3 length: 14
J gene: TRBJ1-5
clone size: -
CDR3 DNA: TGTGCCAGCAGCCCCAGGGTAAGCAATCAGCCCCAGCATTTT
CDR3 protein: CASSPRVSNQPQHF

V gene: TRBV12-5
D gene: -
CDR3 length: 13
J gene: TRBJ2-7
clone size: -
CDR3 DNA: TGTGCTAGTGGCTTGATGCCGGGATACGAGCAGTACTTC
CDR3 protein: CASGLMPGYEQYF

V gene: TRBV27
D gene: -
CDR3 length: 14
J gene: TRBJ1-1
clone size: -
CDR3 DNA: TGTGCCAGCAGTTCCCAGGGGATGAACACTGAAGCTTTCTTT
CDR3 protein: CASSSQGMNTEAFF

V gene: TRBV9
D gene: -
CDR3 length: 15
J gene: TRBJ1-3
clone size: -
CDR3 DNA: TGTGCCAGCAGCGTACGGGAGATCTCTGGAAACACCATATATTTT
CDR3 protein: CASSVREISGNTIYF

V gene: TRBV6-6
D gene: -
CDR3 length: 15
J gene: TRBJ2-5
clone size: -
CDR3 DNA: TGTGCCAGCAGTTACTACGGGGGAGGTGTTGAGACCCAGTACTTC
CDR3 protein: CASSYYGGGVETQYF

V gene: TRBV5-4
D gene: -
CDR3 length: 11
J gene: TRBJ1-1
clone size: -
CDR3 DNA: TGTGCCAGCAGCTTCAGGGATGAAGCTTTCTTT
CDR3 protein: CASSFRDEAFF

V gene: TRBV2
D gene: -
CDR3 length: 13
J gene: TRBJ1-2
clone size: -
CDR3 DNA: TGTGCCAGCAGTGATGGCGGGGGGCAAGGCTACACCTTC
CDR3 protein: CASSDGGGQGYTF

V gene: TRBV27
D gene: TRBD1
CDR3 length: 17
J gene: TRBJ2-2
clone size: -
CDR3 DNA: TGTGCCAGCAGTTTTCTCGGACAGGGGGGGAACACCGGGGAGCTGTTTTTT
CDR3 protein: CASSFLGQGGNTGELFF

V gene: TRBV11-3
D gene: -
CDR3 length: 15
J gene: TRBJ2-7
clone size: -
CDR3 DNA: TGTGCCAGCAGCTTAGGTGACCAACAAACCTACGAGCAGTACTTC
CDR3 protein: CASSLGDQQTYEQYF

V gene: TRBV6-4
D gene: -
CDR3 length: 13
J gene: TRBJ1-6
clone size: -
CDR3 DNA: TGTGCCAGCAGTGACAAAGCTGATTCACCCCTCCACTTT
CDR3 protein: CASSDKADSPLHF

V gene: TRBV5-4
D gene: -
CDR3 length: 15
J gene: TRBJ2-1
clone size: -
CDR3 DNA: TGTGCCAGCAGCTTGGCCAAGGGACGGGACAATGAGCAGTTCTTC
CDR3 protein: CASSLAKGRDNEQFF

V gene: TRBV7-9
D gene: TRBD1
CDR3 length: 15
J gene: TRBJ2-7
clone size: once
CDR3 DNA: TGTGCCAGCAGCTGGGGACAGGGCCACCTCTACGAGCAGTACTTC
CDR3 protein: CASSWGQGHLYEQYF

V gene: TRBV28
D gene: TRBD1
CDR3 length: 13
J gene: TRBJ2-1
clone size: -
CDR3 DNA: TGTGCCAGCAGGGGACAGGGCGACAATGAGCAGTTCTTC
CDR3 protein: CASRGQGDNEQFF

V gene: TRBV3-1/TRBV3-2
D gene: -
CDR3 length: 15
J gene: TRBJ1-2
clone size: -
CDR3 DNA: TGTGCCAGCAGCCAAGTAGGTTCAGGGTATGGAGGCTACACCTTC
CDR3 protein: CASSQVGSGYGGYTF

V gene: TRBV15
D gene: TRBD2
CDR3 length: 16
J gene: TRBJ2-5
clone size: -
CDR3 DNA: TGTGCCACCAGCAGATCGGGACTAGCGGTCCAAGAGACCCAGTACTTC
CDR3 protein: CATSRSGLAVQETQYF

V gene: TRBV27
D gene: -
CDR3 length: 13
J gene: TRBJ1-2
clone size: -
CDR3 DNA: TGTGCCAGCAGTTTAAACTCCAACTATGGCTACACCTTC
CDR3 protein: CASSLNSNYGYTF

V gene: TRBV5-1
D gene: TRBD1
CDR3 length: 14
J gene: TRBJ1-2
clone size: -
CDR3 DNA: TGCGCCAGCAGGAGTGGACAGGGGAGCTATGGCTACACCTTC
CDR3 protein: CASRSGQGSYGYTF

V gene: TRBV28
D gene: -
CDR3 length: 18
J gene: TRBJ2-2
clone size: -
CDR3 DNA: TGTGCCAGCAGCCCCTACCAGCAGGGGTGGGGTCAAGCCGGGGAGCTGTTTTTT
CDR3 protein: CASSPYQQGWGQAGELFF

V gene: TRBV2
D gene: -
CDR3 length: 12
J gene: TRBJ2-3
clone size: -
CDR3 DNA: TGTGCCAGCAGCCCCGAGGTGGATACGCAGTATTTT
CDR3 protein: CASSPEVDTQYF

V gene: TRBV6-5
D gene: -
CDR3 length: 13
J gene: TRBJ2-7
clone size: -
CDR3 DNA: TGTGCCACACGACACCCTGTGACCTACGAGCAGTACTTC
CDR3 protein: CATRHPVTYEQYF

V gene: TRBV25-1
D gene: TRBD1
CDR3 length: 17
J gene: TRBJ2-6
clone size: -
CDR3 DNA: TGTGCCAGTACCATCGGACAGGGCCTCTCTGGGGCCAACGTCCTGACTTTC
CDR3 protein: CASTIGQGLSGANVLTF

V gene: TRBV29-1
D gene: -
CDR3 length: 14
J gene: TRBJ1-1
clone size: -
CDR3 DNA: TGCAGCGTCCCCCGGGGGCAGCAGAACACTGAAGCTTTCTTT
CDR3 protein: CSVPRGQQNTEAFF

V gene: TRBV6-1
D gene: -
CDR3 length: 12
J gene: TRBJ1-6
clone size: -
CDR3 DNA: TGTGCCAGCAGTGAAGGTTATTCACCCCTCCACTTT
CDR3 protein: CASSEGYSPLHF